This T cell receptor (beta chain) was sequenced during a study of Graves' ophthalmopathy and Graves' hyperthyroidism. The study's findings and limits: Discrimination between ophthalmopathy and stable hyperthyroidism by a 13-signature model showed 87.88% sensitivity and 70% to 84% specificity. Ophthalmopathy progression predictions by the model showed approximately 75% specificity and approximately 70% sensitivity. The blood repertoire also included most expanded thyroid clonotypes above 0.001 frequency.

The authors amplified TCR beta CDR3 regions from RNA transcripts. HTBI primers were used in a first-round RT-PCR, which preceded a second-round multiplex PCR. TCRdb reprocessed the multiplex PCR reads via MiXCR and lists one record per CDR3 protein. The sample includes about 590,000 distinct CDR3 sequences, just under 40% of them seen just once. Remarks on this clonotype: Its antigen remains unidentified.

The V gene lost 1 base and the J gene lost 2 bases, with 9 bases spanning the gap. Looked up from germline, CDR1 is SGHDN and CDR2 is FVKESK. This CDR3 comprises 15 residues. The V gene is TRBV14, the J gene TRBJ2-4, with D uncertain. The sequenced sample consisted of peripheral blood or thyroid tissue (not recorded which). The receptor comes from an adult man with Graves' hyperthyroidism. CDR3 DNA sequence: TGTGCCAGCAGCCAAGGGATCTGGACCAAAAACATTCAGTACTTC. Translation gives CASSQGIWTKNIQYF.